This T cell receptor beta chain was found in a study of blood T cells in healthy people across ages. Germline-derived CDR1 and CDR2 are LNHDA and SQIVND (reference sequence). V shed 4 bases and J shed 5 bases, with 20 bases lying between them. CDR3 length equals 16 residues. A sample-barcoded 5' primer and a J-beta primer mix were used in a second PCR of about 7 to 12 cycles. One entry per CDR3 protein results from TCRdb running MiXCR on the 5' RACE reads. The table records 1.5 million to 2 million distinct CDR3 sequences, about two fifths of them present only once. The sequence came from a human donor in good health. This chain joins TRBV19 and TRBJ1-2; TRBD1 might be the D (6 bases). The sample consisted of blood. CDR3 sequence reads: CASSNGVLRQEYGYTF. In DNA, the CDR3 is TGTGCCAGTAGTAACGGGGTCCTAAGACAGGAATATGGCTACACCTTC.